This record concerns one TCR beta chain sequence. The antigen is undetermined. These data are taken from a study of response to subunit inactivated influenza vaccine. J lost 10 bases, V lost 0 bases, and 8 bases had no gene match. CDR3 length: 16 residues. Germline values: CDR1 LGHDT, CDR2 YNNKEL (reference sequence). Findings and caveats of the study: It was the authors' suggestion that each seasonal influenza vaccination recruits few new T cells.

MiXCR was run by TCRdb on the RT-PCR reads, yielding one entry per CDR3 protein. Of about 800,000 distinct CDR3 sequences listed, roughly 20% were seen once; the top ten hold more than 8.5%. The clonotype originates from a man aged 50 or older who received an inactivated influenza vaccine. The material was PBMCs from blood, obtained 4 to 6 days after vaccination. This rearrangement joins TRBV3-1 to TRBJ2-1; 11 bases line up with TRBD2. CDR3 nucleotides: TGTGCCAGCAGCCAAGATAGTCTAGCGGGAGGATGGGAGCAGTTCTTC. It specifies CASSQDSLAGGWEQFF.